The source of this T cell receptor (beta chain) is a study of regulatory T cells in long-lasting Graves disease. Germline CDR1 and CDR2: MDHEN and SYDVKM. CDR3 length equals 13 residues. V lost 8 bases, J lost 7 bases, and 8 bases stayed unmatched. According to the study, TCR beta libraries were built with iRepertoire HTBI primers and CDR3-region Arm-PCR. TCRdb redid the calling of the multiplex PCR reads with MiXCR, one entry per CDR3 protein. The sample yields fewer than 450,000 distinct CDR3 sequences, roughly 20% seen once. This clonotype was counted at least ten times. Stated time point: persistent/refractory GD, antithyroid drugs over 5 years with positive TRAb. PBMC RNA served as the TCR library source.

The source material was peripheral blood mononuclear cells (PBMCs), sampled when the disease was refractory, from a patient treated with antithyroid drugs. The clonotype was recovered from a female donor with Graves disease. The chain uses TRBV28 and TRBJ1-2; 9 nucleotides match TRBD1. The CDR3 DNA is TGTGCCAGCGGCAGGACAGGGGATCCTGGCTACACCTTC. It specifies CASGRTGDPGYTF.